A single T cell receptor beta chain is shown here with its context. Antigen unknown. This sample was taken from a study of OX40 agonist ivuxolimab in advanced cancers. Study-level results: Partial responders receiving 0.1-3.0 mg/kg showed among the lowest clonal expansion.

Baseline, cycle 4 day 1, and cycle 7 day 1 were the blood sampling points. Clones were read by immunoSEQ multiplex PCR, and TCRdb kept only the in-frame ones, dropping some. This table has about 38,000 clones, more than 60% appearing once. This TCR was sampled from an adult with an advanced solid tumor such as melanoma, head and neck, liver or kidney cancer. This specimen was CD4+ or CD8+ T cells sorted from blood, taken in a trial of the OX40 agonist ivuxolimab.

CDR3 bases: TGTGCCAGCAGCTTAGCAGTGACTAGCGGTTACGAGCAGTACTTC. It encodes CASSLAVTSGYEQYF. The chain carries TRBV7-2 and TRBJ2-7, with 9 bases lining up with TRBD2. V lost 0 bases and J lost 4; bases outside the gene matches: 4. The CDR3 totals 15 residues. Germline lookup yields CDR1 SGHTA and CDR2 FQGNSA.